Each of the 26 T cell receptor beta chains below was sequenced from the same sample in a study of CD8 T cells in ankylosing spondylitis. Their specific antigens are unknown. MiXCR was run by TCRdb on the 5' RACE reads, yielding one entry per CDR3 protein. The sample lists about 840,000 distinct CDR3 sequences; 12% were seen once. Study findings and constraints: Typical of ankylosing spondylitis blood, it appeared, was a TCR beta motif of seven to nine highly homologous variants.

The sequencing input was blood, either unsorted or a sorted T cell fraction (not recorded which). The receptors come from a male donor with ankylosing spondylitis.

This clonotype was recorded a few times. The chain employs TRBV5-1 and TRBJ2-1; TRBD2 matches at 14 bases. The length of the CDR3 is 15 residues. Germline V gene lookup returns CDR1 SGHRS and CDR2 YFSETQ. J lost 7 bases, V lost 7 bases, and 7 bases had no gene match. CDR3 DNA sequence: TGCGCCAGCGCCTTGACTAGCGGGAGGGGAAATGAGCAGTTCTTC. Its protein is CASALTSGRGNEQFF.

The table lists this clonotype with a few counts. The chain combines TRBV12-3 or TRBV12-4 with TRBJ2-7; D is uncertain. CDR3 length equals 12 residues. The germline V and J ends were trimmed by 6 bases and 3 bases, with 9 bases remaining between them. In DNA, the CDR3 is TGTGCCAGCAGCTGGTATGGCTACGAGCAGTACTTC. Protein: CASSWYGYEQYF.

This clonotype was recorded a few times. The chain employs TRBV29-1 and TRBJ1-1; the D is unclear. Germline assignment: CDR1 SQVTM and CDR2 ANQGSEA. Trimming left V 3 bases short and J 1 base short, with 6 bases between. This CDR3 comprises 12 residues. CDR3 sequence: CSVDMGNTEAFF. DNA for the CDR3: TGCAGCGTTGACATGGGGAACACTGAAGCTTTCTTT.

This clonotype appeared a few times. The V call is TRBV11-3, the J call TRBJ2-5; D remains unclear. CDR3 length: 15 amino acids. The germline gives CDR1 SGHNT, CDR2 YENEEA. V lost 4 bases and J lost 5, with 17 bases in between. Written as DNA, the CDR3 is TGTGCCAGCAGCTCAAACCCAGGCCCTGGGGAGACCCAGTACTTC. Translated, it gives CASSSNPGPGETQYF.

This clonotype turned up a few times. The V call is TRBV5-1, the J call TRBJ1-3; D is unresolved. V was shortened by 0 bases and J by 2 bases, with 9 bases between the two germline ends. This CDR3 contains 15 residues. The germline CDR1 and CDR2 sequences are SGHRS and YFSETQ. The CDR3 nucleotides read TGCGCCAGCAGCTTGGGTGGATTAACTGGAAACACCATATATTTT. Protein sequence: CASSLGGLTGNTIYF. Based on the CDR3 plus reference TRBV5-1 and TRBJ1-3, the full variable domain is KAGVTQTPRYLIKTRGQQVTLSCSPISGHRSVSWYQQTPGQGLQFLFEYFSETQRNKGNFPGRFSGRQFSNSRSEMNVSTLELGDSALYLCASSLGGLTGNTIYFGEGSWLTVV.

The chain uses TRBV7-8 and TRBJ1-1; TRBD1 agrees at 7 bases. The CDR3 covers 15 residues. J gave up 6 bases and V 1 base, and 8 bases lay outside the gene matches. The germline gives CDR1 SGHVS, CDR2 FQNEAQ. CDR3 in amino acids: CASSLVPGQKAEAFF. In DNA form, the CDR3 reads TGTGCCAGCAGCTTAGTTCCGGGACAGAAAGCTGAAGCTTTCTTT.

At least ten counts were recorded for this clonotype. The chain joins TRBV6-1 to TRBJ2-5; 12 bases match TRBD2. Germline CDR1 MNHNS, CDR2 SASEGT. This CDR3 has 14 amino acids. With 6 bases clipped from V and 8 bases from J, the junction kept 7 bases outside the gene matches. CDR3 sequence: CASSPGLAGQTQYF. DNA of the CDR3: TGTGCCAGCAGCCCCGGACTAGCGGGGCAAACCCAGTACTTC.

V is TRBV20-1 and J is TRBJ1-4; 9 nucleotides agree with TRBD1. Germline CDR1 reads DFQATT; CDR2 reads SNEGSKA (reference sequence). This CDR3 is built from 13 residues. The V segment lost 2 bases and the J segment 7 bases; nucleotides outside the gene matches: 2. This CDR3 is CSARWTGVEKLFF. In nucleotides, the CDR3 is TGCAGTGCTAGATGGACAGGGGTTGAAAAACTGTTTTTT.

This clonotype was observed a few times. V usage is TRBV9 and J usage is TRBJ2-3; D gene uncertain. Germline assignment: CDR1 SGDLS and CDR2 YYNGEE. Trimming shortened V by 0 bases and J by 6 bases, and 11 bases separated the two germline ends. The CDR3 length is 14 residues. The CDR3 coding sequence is TGTGCCAGCAGCGTAGTTGGTATATCGGATACGCAGTATTTT. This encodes CASSVVGISDTQYF.

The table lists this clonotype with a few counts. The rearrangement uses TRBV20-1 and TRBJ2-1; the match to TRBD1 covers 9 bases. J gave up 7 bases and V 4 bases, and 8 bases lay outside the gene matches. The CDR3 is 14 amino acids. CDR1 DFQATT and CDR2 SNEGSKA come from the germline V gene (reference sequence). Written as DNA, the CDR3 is TGCAGTGCTAAGGGGGACAGGGCTGGGAATGAGCAGTTCTTC. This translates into CSAKGDRAGNEQFF.

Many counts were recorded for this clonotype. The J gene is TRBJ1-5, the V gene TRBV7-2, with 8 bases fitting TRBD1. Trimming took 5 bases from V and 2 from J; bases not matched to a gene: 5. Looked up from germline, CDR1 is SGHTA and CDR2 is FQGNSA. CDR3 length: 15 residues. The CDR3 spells CASSPQTGGNQPQHF. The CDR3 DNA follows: TGTGCCAGCAGCCCGCAGACAGGGGGCAATCAGCCCCAGCATTTT.

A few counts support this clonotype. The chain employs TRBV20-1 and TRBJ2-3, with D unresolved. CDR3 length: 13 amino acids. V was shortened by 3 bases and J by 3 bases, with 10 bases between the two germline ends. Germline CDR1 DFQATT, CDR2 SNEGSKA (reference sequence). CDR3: CSARRLDTDTQYF. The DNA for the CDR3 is TGCAGTGCTAGGCGGCTAGATACAGATACGCAGTATTTT.

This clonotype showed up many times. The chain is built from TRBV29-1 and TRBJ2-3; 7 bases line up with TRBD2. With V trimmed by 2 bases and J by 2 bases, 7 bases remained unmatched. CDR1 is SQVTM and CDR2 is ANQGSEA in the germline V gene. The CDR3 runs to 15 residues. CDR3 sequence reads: CSVEHWEGSTDTQYF. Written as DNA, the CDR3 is TGCAGCGTTGAACACTGGGAGGGGTCCACAGATACGCAGTATTTT.

The chain's CDR3 is CSASRQAKNIQYF. The CDR3 coding sequence is TGCAGTGCTAGCAGACAGGCCAAAAACATTCAGTACTTC. This sequence joins TRBV20-1 and TRBJ2-4; D may be TRBD1 (5 bases). This CDR3 is built from 13 residues. V lost 3 bases and J lost 1, with 7 bases in between. Germline-derived CDR1 and CDR2 are DFQATT and SNEGSKA (reference sequence).

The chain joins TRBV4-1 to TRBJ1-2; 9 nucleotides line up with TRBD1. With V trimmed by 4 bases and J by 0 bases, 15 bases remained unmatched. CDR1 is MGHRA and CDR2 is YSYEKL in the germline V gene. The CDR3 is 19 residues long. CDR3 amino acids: CASSRSRMDRGRANYGYTF. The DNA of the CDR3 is TGCGCCAGCAGCCGCTCCCGTATGGACAGGGGAAGAGCTAACTATGGCTACACCTTC.

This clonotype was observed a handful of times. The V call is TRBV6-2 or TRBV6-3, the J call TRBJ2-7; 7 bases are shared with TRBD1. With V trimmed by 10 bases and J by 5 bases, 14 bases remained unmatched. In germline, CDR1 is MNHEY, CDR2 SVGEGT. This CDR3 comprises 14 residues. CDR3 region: CATLPRQGDHEQYF. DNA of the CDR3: TGTGCCACCCTGCCACGACAGGGTGACCACGAGCAGTACTTC.

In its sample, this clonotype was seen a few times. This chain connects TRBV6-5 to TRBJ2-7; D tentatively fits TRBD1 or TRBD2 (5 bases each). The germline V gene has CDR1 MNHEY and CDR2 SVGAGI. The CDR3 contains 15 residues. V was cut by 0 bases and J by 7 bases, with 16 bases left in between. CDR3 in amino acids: CASSYSGVGVGEQYF. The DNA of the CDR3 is TGTGCCAGCAGTTACTCAGGGGTGGGAGTGGGAGAGCAGTACTTC.

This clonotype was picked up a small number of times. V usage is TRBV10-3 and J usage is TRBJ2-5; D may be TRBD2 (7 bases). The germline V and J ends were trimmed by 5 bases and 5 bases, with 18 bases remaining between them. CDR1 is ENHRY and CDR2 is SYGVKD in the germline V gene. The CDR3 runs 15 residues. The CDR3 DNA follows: TGTGCCATCAGTCCGACCTCGGGGGGCCTTGAGACCCAGTACTTC. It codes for CAISPTSGGLETQYF.

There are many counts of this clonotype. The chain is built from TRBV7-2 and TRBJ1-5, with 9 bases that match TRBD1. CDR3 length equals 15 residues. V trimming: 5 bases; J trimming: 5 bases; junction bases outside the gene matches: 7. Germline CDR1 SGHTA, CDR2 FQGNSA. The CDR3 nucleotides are TGTGCCAGCAGCACGGACAGGGGTTCCTATCAGCCCCAGCATTTT. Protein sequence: CASSTDRGSYQPQHF.

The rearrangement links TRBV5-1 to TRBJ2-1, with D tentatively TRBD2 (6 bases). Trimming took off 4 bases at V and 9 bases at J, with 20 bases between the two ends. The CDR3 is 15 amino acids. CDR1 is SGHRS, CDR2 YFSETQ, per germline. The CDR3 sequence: CASSRLPGDKREQFF. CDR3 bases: TGCGCCAGCAGCAGACTACCGGGAGATAAGCGTGAGCAGTTCTTC.

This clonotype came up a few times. The CDR3 region is CASSGTPGQHLYEQYF. CDR3 DNA sequence: TGTGCCAGCAGCGGTACACCGGGACAGCACCTCTACGAGCAGTACTTC. V is TRBV7-2 and J is TRBJ2-7; 7 positions agree with TRBD1. CDR1 and CDR2 from the germline V gene are SGHTA and FQGNSA. This CDR3 has 16 amino acids. The V segment lost 5 bases and the J segment 3 bases; nucleotides outside the gene matches: 13. The complete variable domain, with remaining parts taken from reference TRBV7-2 and TRBJ2-7, reads GAGVSQSPSNKVTEKGKDVELRCDPISGHTALYWYRQSLGQGLEFLIYFQGNSAPDKSGLPSDRFSAERTGGSVSTLTIQRTQQEDSAVYLCASSGTPGQHLYEQYFGPGTRLTVT.

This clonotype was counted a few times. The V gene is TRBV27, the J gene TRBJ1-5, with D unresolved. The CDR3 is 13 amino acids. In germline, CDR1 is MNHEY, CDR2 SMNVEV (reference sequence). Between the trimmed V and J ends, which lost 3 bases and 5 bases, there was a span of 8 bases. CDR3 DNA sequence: TGTGCCAGCAGTTTTCGACGGCATCAGCCCCAGCATTTT. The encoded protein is CASSFRRHQPQHF.

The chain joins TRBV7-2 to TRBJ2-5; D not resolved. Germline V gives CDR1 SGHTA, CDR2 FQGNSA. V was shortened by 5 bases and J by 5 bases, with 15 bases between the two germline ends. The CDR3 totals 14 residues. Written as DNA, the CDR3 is TGTGCCAGCAGCCCCCCGACTGGGCTGGAGACCCAGTACTTC. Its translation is CASSPPTGLETQYF.

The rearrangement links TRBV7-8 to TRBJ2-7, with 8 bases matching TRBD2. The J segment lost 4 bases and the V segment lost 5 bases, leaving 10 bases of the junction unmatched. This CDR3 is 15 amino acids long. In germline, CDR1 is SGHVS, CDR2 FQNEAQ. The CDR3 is CASSPTWASGYEQYF. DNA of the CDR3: TGTGCCAGCAGCCCAACCTGGGCTAGCGGGTACGAGCAGTACTTC.

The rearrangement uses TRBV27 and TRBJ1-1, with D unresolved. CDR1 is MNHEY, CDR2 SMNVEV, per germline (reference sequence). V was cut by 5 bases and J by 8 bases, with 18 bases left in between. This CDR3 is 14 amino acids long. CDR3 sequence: CASSPWASPTEAFF. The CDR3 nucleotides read TGTGCCAGCAGTCCGTGGGCCAGTCCTACCGAAGCTTTCTTT.

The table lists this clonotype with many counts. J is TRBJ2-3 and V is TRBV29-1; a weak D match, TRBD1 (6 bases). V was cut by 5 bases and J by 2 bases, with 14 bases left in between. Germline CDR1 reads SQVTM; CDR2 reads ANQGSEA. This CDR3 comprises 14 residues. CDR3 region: CSVRPGEITDTQYF. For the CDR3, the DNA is TGCAGCGTTCGTCCAGGGGAAATCACAGATACGCAGTATTTT.